The T cell receptor beta chain described here comes from a study of beta chain features in type 1 diabetes. The entirety of the isolated RNA underwent reverse transcription, so expressed TCRB transcripts were sequenced. Data came from immunoSEQ multiplex PCR; TCRdb stores just in-frame clones and leaves some out. The repertoire holds 620,000 or so clones, with around 15% as singletons. The CDR3 has 16 amino acids. The sequence derives from a man aged 18 to 29 in good health. The V call is TRBV21-1, the J call TRBJ2-1; the table's D gene call, TRBD2, was not cross checked with the DNA. TRBV21-1 is a known pseudogene. Sequenced input: naive CD4+ T cells from blood. CDR3 sequence reads: CASSNLRERSYNEQFF. In DNA, the CDR3 is TGTGCCAGCAGCAATCTCCGGGAAAGGTCCTACAATGAGCAGTTCTTC.